Listed here is a single T cell receptor (beta chain). No antigen is known for it. From the RT-PCR reads, TCRdb called clonotypes with MiXCR, one entry per CDR3 protein. The table has fewer than 800,000 distinct CDR3 sequences, 15% to 17% seen once. These data belong to a study of response to subunit inactivated influenza vaccine. The study, taken as a whole, reports: Authors suggested seasonal influenza vaccinations each recruit few new T cells.

The source is a middle-aged man who received an inactivated influenza vaccine. The specimen was PBMCs from blood, collected less than 13 days after vaccination.

The CDR3 DNA follows: TGTGCCAGCAGGACTAGCGGGAGGAATGAGCAGTTCTTC. Translation gives CASRTSGRNEQFF. This chain connects TRBV28 to TRBJ2-1; TRBD2 matches at 13 bases. The CDR3 spans 13 residues. Germline CDR1 and CDR2: MDHEN and SYDVKM. V was clipped by 6 bases and J by 7 bases; unmatched bases: 0. The full variable domain, its missing parts supplied by reference TRBV28 and TRBJ2-1, is DVKVTQSSRYLVKRTGEKVFLECVQDMDHENMFWYRQDPGLGLRLIYFSYDVKMKEKGDIPEGYSVSREKKERFSLILESASTNQTSMYLCASRTSGRNEQFFGPGTRLTVL.